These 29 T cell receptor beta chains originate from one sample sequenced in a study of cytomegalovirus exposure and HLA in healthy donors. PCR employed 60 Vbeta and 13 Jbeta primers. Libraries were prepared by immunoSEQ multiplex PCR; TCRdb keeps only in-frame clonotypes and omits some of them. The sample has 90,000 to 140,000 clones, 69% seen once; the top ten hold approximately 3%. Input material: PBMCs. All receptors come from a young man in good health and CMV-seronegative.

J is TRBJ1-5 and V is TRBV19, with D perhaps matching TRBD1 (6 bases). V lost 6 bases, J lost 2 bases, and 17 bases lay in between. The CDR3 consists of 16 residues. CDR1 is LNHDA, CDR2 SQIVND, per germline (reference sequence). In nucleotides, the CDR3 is TGTGCCAGTAGACCTTTACAGGGTAGAGGCAATCAGCCCCAGCATTTT. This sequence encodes CASRPLQGRGNQPQHF.

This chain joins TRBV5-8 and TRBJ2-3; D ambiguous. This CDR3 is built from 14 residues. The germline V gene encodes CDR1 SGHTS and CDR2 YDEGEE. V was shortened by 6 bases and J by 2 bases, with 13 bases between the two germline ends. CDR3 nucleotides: TGTGCCAGCACCTCGGTCGGGTTCACAGATACGCAGTATTTT. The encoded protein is CASTSVGFTDTQYF.

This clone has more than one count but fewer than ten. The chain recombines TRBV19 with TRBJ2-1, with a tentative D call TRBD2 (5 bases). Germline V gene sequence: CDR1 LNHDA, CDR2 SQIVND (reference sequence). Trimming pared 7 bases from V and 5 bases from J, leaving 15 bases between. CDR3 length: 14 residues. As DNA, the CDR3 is TGTGCCAGTAAAAGAGGGCACAGTAACAATGAGCAGTTCTTC. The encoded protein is CASKRGHSNNEQFF.

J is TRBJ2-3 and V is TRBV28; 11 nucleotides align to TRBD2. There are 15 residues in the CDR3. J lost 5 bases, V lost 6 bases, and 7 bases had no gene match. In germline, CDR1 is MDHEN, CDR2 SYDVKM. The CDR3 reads CASSSLAGGQDTQYF. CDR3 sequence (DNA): TGTGCCAGCAGCTCCTTAGCGGGAGGGCAAGATACGCAGTATTTT.

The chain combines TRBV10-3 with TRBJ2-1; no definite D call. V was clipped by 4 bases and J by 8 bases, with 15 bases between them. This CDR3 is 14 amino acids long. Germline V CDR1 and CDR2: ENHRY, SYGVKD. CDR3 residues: CAISGTIIGDEQFF. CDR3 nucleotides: TGTGCCATCAGTGGTACTATTATCGGCGATGAGCAGTTCTTC.

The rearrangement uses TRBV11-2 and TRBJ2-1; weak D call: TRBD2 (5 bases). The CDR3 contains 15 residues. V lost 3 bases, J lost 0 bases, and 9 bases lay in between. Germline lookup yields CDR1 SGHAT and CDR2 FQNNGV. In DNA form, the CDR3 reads TGTGCCAGCAGCTTTGGAACTAGCTCCTACAATGAGCAGTTCTTC. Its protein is CASSFGTSSYNEQFF. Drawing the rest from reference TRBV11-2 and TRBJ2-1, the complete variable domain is EAGVAQSPRYKIIEKRQSVAFWCNPISGHATLYWYQQILGQGPKLLIQFQNNGVVDDSQLPKDRFSAERLKGVDSTLKIQPAKLEDSAVYLCASSFGTSSYNEQFFGPGTRLTVL.

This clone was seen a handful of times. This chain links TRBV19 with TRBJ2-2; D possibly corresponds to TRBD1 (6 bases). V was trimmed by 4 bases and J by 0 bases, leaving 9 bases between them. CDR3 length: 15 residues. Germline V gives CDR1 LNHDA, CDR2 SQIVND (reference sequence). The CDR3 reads CASSTGTTNTGELFF. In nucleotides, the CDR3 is TGTGCCAGTAGTACCGGGACAACGAACACCGGGGAGCTGTTTTTT.

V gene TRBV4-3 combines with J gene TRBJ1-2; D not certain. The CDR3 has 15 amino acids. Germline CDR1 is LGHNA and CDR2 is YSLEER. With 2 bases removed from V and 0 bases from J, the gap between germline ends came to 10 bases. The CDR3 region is CASSQSLGANYGYTF. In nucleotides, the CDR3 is TGCGCCAGCAGCCAAAGCCTAGGCGCTAACTATGGCTACACCTTC.

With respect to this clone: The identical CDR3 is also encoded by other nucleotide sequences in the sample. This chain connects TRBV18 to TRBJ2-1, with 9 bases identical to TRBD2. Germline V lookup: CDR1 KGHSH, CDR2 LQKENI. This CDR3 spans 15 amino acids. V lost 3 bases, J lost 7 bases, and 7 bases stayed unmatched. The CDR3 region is CASSPLAGVGNEQFF. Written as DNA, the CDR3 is TGTGCCAGCTCACCCTTAGCGGGAGTAGGAAATGAGCAGTTCTTC. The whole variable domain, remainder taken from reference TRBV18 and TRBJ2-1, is NAGVMQNPRHLVRRRGQEARLRCSPMKGHSHVYWYRQLPEEGLKFMVYLQKENIIDESGMPKERFSAEFPKEGPSILRIQQVVRGDSAAYFCASSPLAGVGNEQFFGPGTRLTVL.

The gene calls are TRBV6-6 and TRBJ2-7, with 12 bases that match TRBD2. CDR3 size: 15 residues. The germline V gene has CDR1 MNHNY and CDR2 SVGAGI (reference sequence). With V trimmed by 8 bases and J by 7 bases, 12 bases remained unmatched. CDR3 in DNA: TGTGCCAGCGTTCCTAGCGGGAGGGCCCCGGGTGAGCAGTACTTC. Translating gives CASVPSGRAPGEQYF.

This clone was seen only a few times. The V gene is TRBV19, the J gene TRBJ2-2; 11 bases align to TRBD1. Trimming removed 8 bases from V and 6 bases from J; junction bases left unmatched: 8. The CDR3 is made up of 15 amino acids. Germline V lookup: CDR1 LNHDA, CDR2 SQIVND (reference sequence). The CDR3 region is CASLSGTGGSGELFF. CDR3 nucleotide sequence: TGTGCCAGTCTCTCCGGGACAGGGGGGTCCGGGGAGCTGTTTTTT. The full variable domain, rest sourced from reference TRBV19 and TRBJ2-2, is DGGITQSPKYLFRKEGQNVTLSCEQNLNHDAMYWYRQDPGQGLRLIYYSQIVNDFQKGDIAEGYSVSREKKESFPLTVTSAQKNPTAFYLCASLSGTGGSGELFFGEGSRLTVL.

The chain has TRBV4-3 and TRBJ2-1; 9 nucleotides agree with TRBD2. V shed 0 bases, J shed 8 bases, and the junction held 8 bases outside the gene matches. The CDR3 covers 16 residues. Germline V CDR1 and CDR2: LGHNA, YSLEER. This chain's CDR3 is CASSQDGLAGKDEQFF. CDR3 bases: TGCGCCAGCAGCCAAGATGGGCTAGCGGGAAAAGATGAGCAGTTCTTC.

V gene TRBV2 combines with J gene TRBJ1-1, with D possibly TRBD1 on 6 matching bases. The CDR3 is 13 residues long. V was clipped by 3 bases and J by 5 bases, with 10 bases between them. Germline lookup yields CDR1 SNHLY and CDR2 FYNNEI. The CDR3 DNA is TGTGCCAGCAGTGACAGGGGTGGTACTGAAGCTTTCTTT. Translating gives CASSDRGGTEAFF.

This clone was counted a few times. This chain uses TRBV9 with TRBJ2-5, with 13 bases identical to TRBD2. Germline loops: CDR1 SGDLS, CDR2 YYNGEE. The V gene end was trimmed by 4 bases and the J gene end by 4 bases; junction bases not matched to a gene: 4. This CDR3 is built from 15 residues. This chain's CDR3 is CASSLGLAGPETQYF. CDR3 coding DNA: TGTGCCAGCAGCTTGGGACTAGCGGGACCAGAGACCCAGTACTTC. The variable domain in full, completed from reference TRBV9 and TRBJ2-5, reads DSGVTQTPKHLITATGQRVTLRCSPRSGDLSVYWYQQSLDQGLQFLIQYYNGEERAKGNILERFSAQQFPDLHSELNLSSLELGDSALYFCASSLGLAGPETQYFGPGTRLLVL.

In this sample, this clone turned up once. CDR3 DNA: TGTGCCGGACAGCCACAGGGTTTACCGACAGATACGCAGTATTTT. This sequence encodes CAGQPQGLPTDTQYF. The rearrangement uses TRBV2 and TRBJ2-3, with TRBD1 as a possible D gene (6 bases). Germline loops: CDR1 SNHLY, CDR2 FYNNEI. CDR3 length equals 15 residues. V was shortened by 11 bases and J by 3 bases, with 21 bases between the two germline ends.

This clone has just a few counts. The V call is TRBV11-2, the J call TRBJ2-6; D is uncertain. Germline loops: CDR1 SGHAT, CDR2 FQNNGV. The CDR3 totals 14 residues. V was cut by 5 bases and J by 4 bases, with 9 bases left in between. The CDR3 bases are TGTGCCAGCAGCCCATTACGGGGGGCCAACGTCCTGACTTTC. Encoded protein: CASSPLRGANVLTF. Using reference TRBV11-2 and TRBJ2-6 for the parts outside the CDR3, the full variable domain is EAGVAQSPRYKIIEKRQSVAFWCNPISGHATLYWYQQILGQGPKLLIQFQNNGVVDDSQLPKDRFSAERLKGVDSTLKIQPAKLEDSAVYLCASSPLRGANVLTFGAGSRLTVL.

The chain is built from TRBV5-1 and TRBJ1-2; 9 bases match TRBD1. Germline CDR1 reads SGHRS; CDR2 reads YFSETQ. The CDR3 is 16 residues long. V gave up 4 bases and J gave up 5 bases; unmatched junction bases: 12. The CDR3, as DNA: TGCGCCAGCAGCCAGGGGACAGGGTCTATTGGGTATGGCTACACCTTC. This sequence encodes CASSQGTGSIGYGYTF.

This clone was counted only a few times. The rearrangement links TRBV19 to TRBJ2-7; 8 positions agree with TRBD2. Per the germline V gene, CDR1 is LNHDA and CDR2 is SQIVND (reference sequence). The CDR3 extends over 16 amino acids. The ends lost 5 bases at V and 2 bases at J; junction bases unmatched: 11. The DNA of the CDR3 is TGTGCCAGTAGTTCGATTGGAAGCGGGAGACCCTACGAGCAGTACTTC. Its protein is CASSSIGSGRPYEQYF.

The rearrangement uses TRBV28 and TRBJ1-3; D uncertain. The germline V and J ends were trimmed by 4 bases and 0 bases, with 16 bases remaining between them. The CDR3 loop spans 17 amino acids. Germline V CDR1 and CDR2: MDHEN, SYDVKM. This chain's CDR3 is CASSSPGVSASGNTIYF. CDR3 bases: TGTGCCAGCAGTTCCCCAGGCGTTTCGGCCTCTGGAAACACCATATATTTT.

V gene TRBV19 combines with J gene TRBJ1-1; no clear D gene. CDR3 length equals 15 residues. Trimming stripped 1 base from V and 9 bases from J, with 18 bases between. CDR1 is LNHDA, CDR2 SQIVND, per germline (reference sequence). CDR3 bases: TGTGCCAGTAGTATAGGCCGCCTAACTCTGAGTAAAGCTTTCTTT. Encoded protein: CASSIGRLTLSKAFF.

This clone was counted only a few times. The CDR3 region is CASSDRDRGCVSGNTIYF. CDR3 bases: TGTGCCAGCAGCGACCGGGACAGGGGGTGCGTCTCTGGAAACACCATATATTTT. V usage is TRBV21-1 and J usage is TRBJ1-3; TRBD1, the D gene given by the table, was not confirmed from the DNA. TRBV21-1 is deemed a pseudogene. The CDR3 has 18 amino acids.

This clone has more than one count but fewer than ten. The CDR3 coding sequence is TGTGCCAGCTCACAGAATCGACAGGGGTCTAATGAAAAACTGTTTTTT. Translated: CASSQNRQGSNEKLFF. The V and J genes are TRBV18 and TRBJ1-4; 8 bases agree with TRBD1. Germline CDR1 reads KGHSH; CDR2 reads LQKENI. The CDR3 covers 16 residues. With 4 bases clipped from V and 3 bases from J, the junction kept 7 bases outside the gene matches.

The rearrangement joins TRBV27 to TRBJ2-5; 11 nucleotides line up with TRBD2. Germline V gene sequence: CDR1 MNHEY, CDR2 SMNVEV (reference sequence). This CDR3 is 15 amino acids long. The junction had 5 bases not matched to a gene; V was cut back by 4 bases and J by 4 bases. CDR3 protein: CASSSGTSGRETQYF. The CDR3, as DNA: TGTGCCAGCAGTTCAGGGACTAGCGGAAGAGAGACCCAGTACTTC.

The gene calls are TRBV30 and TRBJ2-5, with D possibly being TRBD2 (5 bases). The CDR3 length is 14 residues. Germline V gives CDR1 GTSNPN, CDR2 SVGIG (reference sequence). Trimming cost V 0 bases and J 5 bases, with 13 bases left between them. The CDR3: CAWSVKGPGETQYF. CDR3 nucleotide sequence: TGTGCCTGGAGTGTAAAAGGGCCGGGGGAGACCCAGTACTTC. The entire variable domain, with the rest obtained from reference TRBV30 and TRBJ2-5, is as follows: SQTIHQWPATLVQPVGSPLSLECTVEGTSNPNLYWYRQAAGRGLQLLFYSVGIGQISSEVPQNLSASRPQDRQFILSSKKLLLSDSGFYLCAWSVKGPGETQYFGPGTRLLVL.

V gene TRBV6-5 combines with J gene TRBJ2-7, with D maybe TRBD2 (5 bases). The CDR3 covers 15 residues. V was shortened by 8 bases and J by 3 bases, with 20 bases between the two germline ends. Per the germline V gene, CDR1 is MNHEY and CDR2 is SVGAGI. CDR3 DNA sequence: TGTGCCAGCCGCCAGGCGGCGGGCCCCTACTACGAGCAGTACTTC. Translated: CASRQAAGPYYEQYF.

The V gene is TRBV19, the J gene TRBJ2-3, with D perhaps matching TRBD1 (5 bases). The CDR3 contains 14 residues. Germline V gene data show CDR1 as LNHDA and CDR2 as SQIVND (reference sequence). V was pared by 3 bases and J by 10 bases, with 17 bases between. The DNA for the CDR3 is TGTGCCAGTAGTATTCTTACAGGTGAATCAGCGCAGTATTTT. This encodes CASSILTGESAQYF.

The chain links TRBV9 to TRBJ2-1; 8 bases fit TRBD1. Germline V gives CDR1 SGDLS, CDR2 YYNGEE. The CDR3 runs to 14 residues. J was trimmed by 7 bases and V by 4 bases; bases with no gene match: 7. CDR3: CASSLGQVVNEQFF. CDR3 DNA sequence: TGTGCCAGCAGCTTGGGACAGGTCGTGAATGAGCAGTTCTTC.

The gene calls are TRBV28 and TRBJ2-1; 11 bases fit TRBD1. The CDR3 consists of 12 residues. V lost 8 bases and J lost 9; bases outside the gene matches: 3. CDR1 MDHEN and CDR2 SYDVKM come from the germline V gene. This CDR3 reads CASGDRGSEQFF. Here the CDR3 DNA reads TGTGCCAGCGGGGACAGGGGGAGTGAGCAGTTCTTC.

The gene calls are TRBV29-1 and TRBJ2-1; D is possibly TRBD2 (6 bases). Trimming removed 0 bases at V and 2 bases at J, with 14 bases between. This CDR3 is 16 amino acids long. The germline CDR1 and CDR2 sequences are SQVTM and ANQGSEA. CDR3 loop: CSVEERGREPYNEQFF. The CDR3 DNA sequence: TGCAGCGTTGAAGAAAGAGGGCGGGAACCCTACAATGAGCAGTTCTTC.